This is a list of T cell receptor beta chains from one sample in a study of Graves' ophthalmopathy and Graves' hyperthyroidism. TCRdb reanalysed the multiplex PCR reads using MiXCR and keeps one entry per CDR3 protein. The sample shows approximately 160,000 distinct CDR3 sequences, around 40% of them seen only once. The sample comprised peripheral blood. These receptors were taken from a man in his thirties or forties with Graves' ophthalmopathy. The CDR3 runs from the conserved cysteine through the conserved F or W. D genes are given only for firm matches. Clone size, where shown, is once, few, many, or a class for clones that have expanded.

D: NA
V: TRBV5-1
size: many
J: TRBJ2-7
DNA: TGCGCCAGCAGCTTTGTTGGGGGATCCCCCTACGAGCAGTACTTC
CDR3: CASSFVGGSPYEQYF

D: NA
V: TRBV9
size: once
J: TRBJ1-2
DNA: TGTGCCAGCAGCCGTGCGGGGACAACGAACTATGGCTACACCTTC
CDR3: CASSRAGTTNYGYTF

D: NA
V: TRBV7-3
size: NA
J: TRBJ2-5
DNA: TGTGCCAGCAGCCCCCACGGGGTCAGCGTGCGGGGCGAGACCCAGTACTTC
CDR3: CASSPHGVSVRGETQYF

D: NA
V: TRBV5-1
size: NA
J: TRBJ1-2
DNA: TGCGCCAGCAGCTCCAGGGGAGAAGGCTATGGCTACACCTTC
CDR3: CASSSRGEGYGYTF

D: NA
V: TRBV7-2
size: many
J: TRBJ1-1
DNA: TGTGCCAGCAGCTTTTGGGTCAGGGAGGCTGAAGCTTTCTTT
CDR3: CASSFWVREAEAFF

D: NA
V: TRBV5-1
size: once
J: TRBJ1-6
DNA: TGCGCCAGCAGCTTGGGAACTTCACCCCTCCACTTT
CDR3: CASSLGTSPLHF

D: NA
V: TRBV7-2
size: NA
J: TRBJ2-5
DNA: TGTGCCAGCAGCTTAGAAGCTGCGGAGACCCAGTACTTC
CDR3: CASSLEAAETQYF

D: TRBD2
V: TRBV11-1
size: many
J: TRBJ2-5
DNA: TGTGCCAGCAGCTTAGCGCAGCGGGAATGGGCCCAAGAGACCCAGTACTTC
CDR3: CASSLAQREWAQETQYF

D: NA
V: TRBV11-2
size: NA
J: TRBJ1-1
DNA: TGTGCCAGCAGCTTAGAACCGGGCACTGAAGCTTTCTTT
CDR3: CASSLEPGTEAFF

D: NA
V: TRBV6-2/TRBV6-3
size: many
J: TRBJ1-5
DNA: TGTGCCAGCAGTTACTCAGCAGGTATCAATCAGCCCCAGCATTTT
CDR3: CASSYSAGINQPQHF

D: NA
V: TRBV12-3/TRBV12-4
size: NA
J: TRBJ1-1
DNA: TGTGCCAGCACCCACCCGGGGACAAACACTGAAGCTTTCTTT
CDR3: CASTHPGTNTEAFF

D: NA
V: TRBV28
size: many
J: TRBJ1-1
DNA: TGTGCCAGCAGTCCTCTTTTTGGGCAGACCGATTATAGGGACACTGAAGCTTTCTTT
CDR3: CASSPLFGQTDYRDTEAFF

D: NA
V: TRBV28
size: many
J: TRBJ2-3
DNA: TGTGCCAGCAGTTTAATGCTAGGGGTTGAGGGTACGCAGTATTTT
CDR3: CASSLMLGVEGTQYF

D: NA
V: TRBV30
size: many
J: TRBJ1-2
DNA: TGTGCCTGGAGGGGGGTCAGAAACTATGGCTACACCTTC
CDR3: CAWRGVRNYGYTF

D: TRBD1
V: TRBV4-2
size: many
J: TRBJ2-2
DNA: TGTGCCAGCAGCCAAGAAATGGGACAGGGGAACGGGGAGCTGTTTTTT
CDR3: CASSQEMGQGNGELFF

D: NA
V: TRBV29-1
size: NA
J: TRBJ1-2
DNA: TGCAGCGTTGAGAGAGACTATGGCTACACCTTC
CDR3: CSVERDYGYTF

D: TRBD2
V: TRBV6-1
size: NA
J: TRBJ2-2
DNA: TGTGCCAGCCGTGGGCTAGCGGCAATCGGGGAGCTGTTTTTT
CDR3: CASRGLAAIGELFF

D: NA
V: TRBV24-1
size: many
J: TRBJ1-5
DNA: TGTGCCACCCCTAGCAATCAGCCCCAGCATTTT
CDR3: CATPSNQPQHF

D: TRBD1
V: TRBV6-1
size: once
J: TRBJ1-1
DNA: TGTGCCAGCAGTGCCGACAGGGGGCTCGGTATGAACACTGAAGCTTTCTTT
CDR3: CASSADRGLGMNTEAFF

D: NA
V: TRBV20-1
size: many
J: TRBJ2-7
DNA: TGCAGCACGGAGGCTGGTCCAGGCTACGAGCAGTACTTC
CDR3: CSTEAGPGYEQYF

D: NA
V: TRBV6-1
size: once
J: TRBJ2-5
DNA: TGTGCCAGCACCCCCAACGTGGAGACCCAGTACTTC
CDR3: CASTPNVETQYF

D: TRBD1
V: TRBV6-2/TRBV6-3
size: many
J: TRBJ1-1
DNA: TGTGCCAGCAGTTACTCGTATGGAGGGGGCGCGGGAGCTTTCTTT
CDR3: CASSYSYGGGAGAFF

D: NA
V: TRBV19
size: NA
J: TRBJ2-7
DNA: TGTGCCAGCAAAACTAGTGGCCACCCCGAGTCCTACGAGCAGTACTTC
CDR3: CASKTSGHPESYEQYF

D: TRBD1
V: TRBV12-3/TRBV12-4
size: NA
J: TRBJ2-7
DNA: TGTGCCAGCAGTTCAACACAGGGGGCCCGCTACGAGCAGTACTTC
CDR3: CASSSTQGARYEQYF

D: NA
V: TRBV2
size: NA
J: TRBJ1-5
DNA: TGTGCCAGCAGTGGACAGGCAAATCAGCCCCAGCATTTT
CDR3: CASSGQANQPQHF

D: TRBD2
V: TRBV6-2/TRBV6-3
size: many
J: TRBJ2-3
DNA: TGTGCCAGCAGTCCCGGGACTAGCGGGATTCTCTCAGATACGCAGTATTTT
CDR3: CASSPGTSGILSDTQYF

D: NA
V: TRBV6-2/TRBV6-3
size: once
J: TRBJ2-7
DNA: TGTGCCAGTGGGACTCAACGCCTCTCCTACGAGCAGTACTTC
CDR3: CASGTQRLSYEQYF

D: NA
V: TRBV6-1
size: NA
J: TRBJ1-1
DNA: TGTGCCAGCAGTGAATACAACCTTAACACTGAAGCTTTCTTT
CDR3: CASSEYNLNTEAFF

D: TRBD1
V: TRBV6-2/TRBV6-3
size: many
J: TRBJ2-7
DNA: TGTGCCAGCAAGGGACAGGGCCGTACCTACGAGCAGTACTTC
CDR3: CASKGQGRTYEQYF

D: NA
V: TRBV7-8
size: many
J: TRBJ1-1
DNA: TGTGCCAGCAGCCCCCGGGACACTAACACTGAAGCTTTCTTT
CDR3: CASSPRDTNTEAFF

D: NA
V: TRBV12-5
size: many
J: TRBJ2-7
DNA: TGTGCTAGTGGTTTGGAGTACAGGGAGAACTACGAGCAGTACTTC
CDR3: CASGLEYRENYEQYF

D: NA
V: TRBV12-3/TRBV12-4
size: NA
J: TRBJ2-7
DNA: TGTGCCAGCAGTGAAGTTTTGAGCTACGAGCAGTACTTC
CDR3: CASSEVLSYEQYF

D: NA
V: TRBV12-3/TRBV12-4
size: NA
J: TRBJ1-6
DNA: TGTGCCAGCAGTTTAGTGGAAACCTATAATTCACCCCTCCACTTT
CDR3: CASSLVETYNSPLHF

D: TRBD1
V: TRBV7-8
size: NA
J: TRBJ1-5
DNA: TGTGCCAGCAGCTTACAGACAGGGGGTTCTTTAGATCAGCCCCAGCATTTT
CDR3: CASSLQTGGSLDQPQHF

D: NA
V: TRBV7-1
size: many
J: TRBJ1-2
DNA: TGTGCCAGCAGCTCAGTCACCTATGGGGCAGGGAGCATCCAAAACTATGGCTACACCTTC
CDR3: CASSSVTYGAGSIQNYGYTF

D: NA
V: TRBV28
size: NA
J: TRBJ1-2
DNA: TGTGCCAGCGAGGGGGAGGGCTACACCTTC
CDR3: CASEGEGYTF

D: NA
V: TRBV21-1
size: many
J: TRBJ1-1
DNA: TGTGCCAGCAGCAGATACCATTCCTGGGACAGGGGCGAGATGAACACTGAAGCTTTCTTT
CDR3: CASSRYHSWDRGEMNTEAFF

D: NA
V: TRBV15
size: NA
J: TRBJ1-5
DNA: TGTGCCACCAGCAGAGACCCTGGCAGCAATCAGCCCCAGCATTTT
CDR3: CATSRDPGSNQPQHF

D: TRBD2
V: TRBV12-3/TRBV12-4
size: NA
J: TRBJ2-5
DNA: TGTGCCAGCAGTTTTTGGACTCCTACCGCGGGAGAAGAGACCCAGTACTTC
CDR3: CASSFWTPTAGEETQYF

D: TRBD1
V: TRBV24-1
size: many
J: TRBJ2-5
DNA: TGTGCCACCAGTGACCCGGGACAGGGCGGCCAAGAGACCCAGTACTTC
CDR3: CATSDPGQGGQETQYF

D: TRBD2
V: TRBV28
size: NA
J: TRBJ2-7
DNA: TGTGCCAGCAGCAGCGGGAGGTTAACCTACGAGCAGTACTTC
CDR3: CASSSGRLTYEQYF

D: TRBD1
V: TRBV12-3/TRBV12-4
size: many
J: TRBJ2-5
DNA: TGTGCCAGCAGTGCCCGGGACAGATTAGAGACCCAGTACTTC
CDR3: CASSARDRLETQYF

D: TRBD1
V: TRBV27
size: many
J: TRBJ1-3
DNA: TGTGCCAGCAGTTTAAACAGGGGGCGGGGAAACACCATATATTTT
CDR3: CASSLNRGRGNTIYF

D: NA
V: TRBV28
size: NA
J: TRBJ1-2
DNA: TGTGCCAGCACCTCCATGGGCTATGGCTACACCTTC
CDR3: CASTSMGYGYTF

D: NA
V: TRBV20-1
size: many
J: TRBJ2-7
DNA: TGCAGTGTCCTACGGGGCGATCGTAACGAGCAGTACTTC
CDR3: CSVLRGDRNEQYF

D: TRBD2
V: TRBV6-2/TRBV6-3
size: NA
J: TRBJ2-5
DNA: TGTGCCAGCAGTTACTCGGCGGGAGATCTCGGGACCCAGTACTTC
CDR3: CASSYSAGDLGTQYF

D: NA
V: TRBV28
size: many
J: TRBJ2-7
DNA: TGTGCCAGCAGTGTCTGGGGGGTATACTCCGAGCAGTACTTC
CDR3: CASSVWGVYSEQYF

D: TRBD1
V: TRBV6-5
size: once
J: TRBJ2-2
DNA: TGTGCCAGCAGTTACAACAGGGGAAACACCGGGGAGCTGTTTTTT
CDR3: CASSYNRGNTGELFF

D: NA
V: TRBV5-1
size: many
J: TRBJ1-1
DNA: TGCGCCAGCAGCTTGGGGGGGGACGGTCTGGCTTTCTTT
CDR3: CASSLGGDGLAFF

D: NA
V: TRBV24-1
size: many
J: TRBJ1-1
DNA: TGTGCCACCCCGGCAGGACAGTTAATTGGGGTGAACACTGAAGCTTTCTTT
CDR3: CATPAGQLIGVNTEAFF

D: NA
V: TRBV24-1
size: many
J: TRBJ2-7
DNA: TGTGCCACCAGTGATCCCGGGATCCACGAGCAGTACTTC
CDR3: CATSDPGIHEQYF

D: NA
V: TRBV6-1
size: few
J: TRBJ1-1
DNA: TGTGCCAGCAGTGAACAGGCGGGGTCGAACACTGAAGCTTTCTTT
CDR3: CASSEQAGSNTEAFF

D: NA
V: TRBV12-3/TRBV12-4
size: few
J: TRBJ2-7
DNA: TGTGCCAGCAGCCCCCGCGCTCCTTACTACGAGCAGTACTTC
CDR3: CASSPRAPYYEQYF

D: TRBD2
V: TRBV27
size: many
J: TRBJ2-7
DNA: TGTGCCAGCAGTCTAGCGGGAACACTCTACGAGCAGTACTTC
CDR3: CASSLAGTLYEQYF

D: NA
V: TRBV6-2/TRBV6-3
size: many
J: TRBJ1-1
DNA: TGTGCCAGCAGTTTCGGCCCTCTTCTCGGGAGAGGGGGTACTGAAGCTTTCTTT
CDR3: CASSFGPLLGRGGTEAFF

D: NA
V: TRBV7-2
size: many
J: TRBJ2-7
DNA: TGTGCCAGCAGCTTAGAAAGAAGCTCCTACGAGCAGTACTTC
CDR3: CASSLERSSYEQYF

D: NA
V: TRBV5-1
size: NA
J: TRBJ2-7
DNA: TGCGCCAGCAGCTTACAGGGACCCCCGGGGGAGCAGTACTTC
CDR3: CASSLQGPPGEQYF

D: NA
V: TRBV12-3/TRBV12-4
size: many
J: TRBJ2-4
DNA: TGTGCCAGCAGTTTAAACTCAGGGAACATTCAGTACTTC
CDR3: CASSLNSGNIQYF

D: NA
V: TRBV24-1
size: NA
J: TRBJ2-2
DNA: TGTGCCACCACAAGGGCGGCCACCGGGGAGCTGTTTTTT
CDR3: CATTRAATGELFF

D: NA
V: TRBV6-2/TRBV6-3
size: NA
J: TRBJ2-7
DNA: TGTGCCAGCAGTTACTCGATCGGAAAGGGGCCTCCCCACGAGCAGTACTTC
CDR3: CASSYSIGKGPPHEQYF